This T cell receptor (beta chain) is from a study of T cell responses to AZD1222 COVID-19 vaccine. This table comes from immunoSEQ multiplex PCR, and its TCRdb copy is limited to in-frame clones, with some not included. Counted here are over 100,000 clones, roughly 90% occurring once; the ten biggest clones make up 1.5% to 2%. In germline, CDR1 is LGHDT, CDR2 YNNKEL (reference sequence). The CDR3 spans 13 residues. The V and J ends lost 2 bases and 12 bases, in that order; junction bases with no gene match: 6. Of note for this clone: Its antigen remains unidentified.

Findings of the study overall: The sample set comprised mostly white British donors with more females, and clonal diversity was possibly underestimated. Within unmutated variant regions lay the reported targets of nearly half of spike-specific TCRs. Recipients of two AZD1222 doses showed rising Spike-specific TCR breadth and depth. Repertoires were sampled only after the peak T cell response.

This sample comprised peripheral blood, obtained on day 0 of AZD1222 vaccination. The chain employs TRBV3-1 (or the pseudogene TRBV3-2) and TRBJ1-4, with 7 bases fitting TRBD1. This sequence was found in an adult in good health. The CDR3 DNA reads as TGTGCCAGCAGCCAACGGGGACAGTGGGAACTGTTTTTT. It is translated as CASSQRGQWELFF.